One sample yielded the 30 T cell receptor beta chains listed below, sequenced in a study of cytomegalovirus exposure and HLA in healthy donors. Vbeta (60) and Jbeta (13) primers were used in the PCR. Sequenced by immunoSEQ multiplex PCR; TCRdb stores in-frame clones only, minus some. Here the sample spans some 130,000 clones, 9.7% being singletons. What was sequenced was PBMCs. These receptors were collected from a man over 45 in good health and CMV-seronegative.

This clone was recorded a few times. This chain uses TRBV6-6 with TRBJ2-5, with D maybe TRBD2 (6 bases). V was shortened by 8 bases and J by 1 base, with 11 bases between the two germline ends. This CDR3 is built from 13 residues. Germline V lookup: CDR1 MNHNY, CDR2 SVGAGI (reference sequence). CDR3 nucleotides: TGTGCCAGCTGTGGGGACTCCCAAGAGACCCAGTACTTC. Its protein product is CASCGDSQETQYF.

This clone was seen only a few times. The V gene is TRBV28, the J gene TRBJ2-2, with D tentatively TRBD1 (5 bases). Germline assignment: CDR1 MDHEN and CDR2 SYDVKM. CDR3 length: 14 amino acids. Between the trimmed V and J ends, which lost 2 bases and 6 bases, there was a span of 10 bases. The CDR3 sequence: CASSLNQGAGELFF. In nucleotides, the CDR3 is TGTGCCAGCAGTTTAAACCAGGGCGCCGGGGAGCTGTTTTTT.

The V call is TRBV28, the J call TRBJ2-7, with D tentatively TRBD2 (7 bases). Trimming left V 3 bases short and J 3 bases short, with 15 bases between. CDR3 length equals 15 residues. Germline assignment: CDR1 MDHEN and CDR2 SYDVKM. The CDR3 sequence: CASSFSGGPLYEQYF. As DNA, the CDR3 is TGTGCCAGCAGTTTTTCGGGGGGCCCGCTCTACGAGCAGTACTTC.

J is TRBJ2-5 and V is TRBV6-4, with D possibly TRBD2 on 6 matching bases. The ends were cut back, 0 bases at V and 5 bases at J, with 16 bases in the middle. This CDR3 has 16 residues. The germline V gene encodes CDR1 MRHNA and CDR2 SNTAGT. The CDR3 here is CASSDSGAGLRETQYF. CDR3 bases: TGTGCCAGCAGTGACTCTGGAGCGGGTTTGAGGGAGACCCAGTACTTC.

The rearrangement joins TRBV9 to TRBJ2-1; 7 bases are shared with TRBD2. This CDR3 has 15 residues. Germline V gene data show CDR1 as SGDLS and CDR2 as YYNGEE. Germline trimming cut 4 bases from V and 1 base from J; bases unmatched to any gene: 5. CDR3 sequence (DNA): TGTGCCAGCAGCCCGCGGGAGAGGTCCTACAATGAGCAGTTCTTC. This translates into CASSPRERSYNEQFF.

This clone came up a few times. This chain joins TRBV6-5 and TRBJ2-7; weak D call: TRBD1 (5 bases). There are 13 residues in the CDR3. Germline CDR1 MNHEY, CDR2 SVGAGI. Trimming shortened V by 5 bases and J by 0 bases, and 8 bases separated the two germline ends. The CDR3 here is CASSQGNSYEQYF. The CDR3 DNA is TGTGCCAGCAGTCAGGGAAACTCCTACGAGCAGTACTTC.

The chain uses TRBV25-1 and TRBJ2-3, with 9 bases that match TRBD1. CDR3 length: 17 residues. With 6 bases clipped from V and 3 bases from J, the junction kept 13 bases outside the gene matches. From germline, CDR1 is MGHDK and CDR2 SYGVNS. The CDR3 DNA reads as TGTGCCAGCAGCCCGGCTGGACAGGGGATTGGGACAGATACGCAGTATTTT. Amino acids: CASSPAGQGIGTDTQYF.

This clone appeared a few times. This chain joins TRBV18 and TRBJ1-6; possible D gene TRBD1, 6 bases. V lost 4 bases and J 0 bases, leaving 10 bases between the germline ends. The CDR3 sequence is 16 residues long. Germline loops: CDR1 KGHSH, CDR2 LQKENI. The CDR3 DNA is TGTGCCAGCTCACTGGACAGAAGCTCCTATAATTCACCCCTCCACTTT. Encoded protein: CASSLDRSSYNSPLHF.

V is TRBV29-1 and J is TRBJ2-3, with a weak D call TRBD1 (6 bases). The CDR3 totals 14 residues. CDR1 SQVTM and CDR2 ANQGSEA come from the germline V gene. V lost 4 bases and J lost 0, with 11 bases in between. As DNA, the CDR3 is TGCAGCGTTGCCGGGACACCTAGCACAGATACGCAGTATTTT. Translation gives CSVAGTPSTDTQYF.

This clone was detected only a few times. The chain joins TRBV9 to TRBJ1-6; D might be TRBD1 (5 bases). The CDR3 spans 16 residues. Between the trimmed V and J ends, which lost 0 bases and 7 bases, there was a span of 14 bases. CDR1 is SGDLS, CDR2 YYNGEE, per germline. This CDR3 is CASSVGQSSLNSPLHF. The CDR3 DNA sequence: TGTGCCAGCAGCGTAGGACAGTCCTCTTTAAATTCACCCCTCCACTTT.

A few counts support this clone. This sequence joins TRBV19 and TRBJ2-7; D is possibly TRBD2 (6 bases). CDR1 is LNHDA, CDR2 SQIVND, per germline (reference sequence). The CDR3 sequence is 15 residues long. Trimming removed 2 bases from V and 0 bases from J, with 11 bases in between. CDR3 DNA: TGTGCCAGTAGTATACACGCGGAGGGCTCCTACGAGCAGTACTTC. It translates to CASSIHAEGSYEQYF. The variable domain in full, with the rest retrieved from reference TRBV19 and TRBJ2-7, is DGGITQSPKYLFRKEGQNVTLSCEQNLNHDAMYWYRQDPGQGLRLIYYSQIVNDFQKGDIAEGYSVSREKKESFPLTVTSAQKNPTAFYLCASSIHAEGSYEQYFGPGTRLTVT.

The J gene is TRBJ2-1, the V gene TRBV2; D is possibly TRBD1 (5 bases). The germline V and J ends were trimmed by 3 bases and 9 bases, with 9 bases remaining between them. The CDR3 is 12 amino acids. CDR1 and CDR2 (germline): SNHLY, FYNNEI. CDR3 bases: TGTGCCAGCAGTGACAGGGTTTCTGAGCAGTTCTTC. Protein product: CASSDRVSEQFF.

This clone has more than one count but fewer than ten. The chain couples TRBV27 to TRBJ2-7; D is possibly TRBD2 (6 bases). Trimming shortened V by 4 bases and J by 1 base, and 14 bases separated the two germline ends. The CDR3 totals 15 residues. The germline CDR1 and CDR2 sequences are MNHEY and SMNVEV (reference sequence). CDR3 sequence: CASSYRQGGSYEQYF. DNA of the CDR3: TGTGCCAGCAGTTATCGGCAGGGAGGATCCTACGAGCAGTACTTC.

This clone was seen a handful of times. This sequence joins TRBV19 and TRBJ2-5, with TRBD2 matching 8 bases. V dropped 6 bases and J dropped 3; count of bases not matched to a gene: 0. CDR3 length: 12 amino acids. Germline CDR1 reads LNHDA; CDR2 reads SQIVND (reference sequence). CDR3 nucleotide sequence: TGTGCCAGTAGGCGGGGGGAAGAGACCCAGTACTTC. Translated, it gives CASRRGEETQYF.

This clone was counted only a few times. This chain joins TRBV6-6 and TRBJ2-5; tentative D call: TRBD2 (5 bases). With 6 bases removed from V and 3 bases from J, the gap between germline ends came to 11 bases. Germline V gives CDR1 MNHNY, CDR2 SVGAGI (reference sequence). The CDR3 runs to 13 residues. For the CDR3, the DNA is TGTGCCAGCAGAAGTACCGGGGAAGAGACCCAGTACTTC. Protein: CASRSTGEETQYF.

The chain is built from TRBV5-6 and TRBJ1-1; 8 bases agree with TRBD1. J lost 3 bases, V lost 0 bases, and 1 base had no gene match. There are 14 residues in the CDR3. Germline lookup yields CDR1 SGHDT and CDR2 YYEEEE. The CDR3 nucleotides read TGTGCCAGCAGCTTGGCAGGGGGCTACACTGAAGCTTTCTTT. Translating gives CASSLAGGYTEAFF.

The chain joins TRBV30 to TRBJ2-2; 9 bases map to TRBD2. CDR1 is GTSNPN and CDR2 is SVGIG in the germline V gene (reference sequence). The V segment lost 1 base and the J segment 2 bases; nucleotides outside the gene matches: 5. This CDR3 has 16 residues. The CDR3 here is CAWSALAGANTGELFF. The CDR3 coding sequence is TGTGCCTGGAGTGCCTTAGCGGGGGCCAACACCGGGGAGCTGTTTTTT.

The J gene is TRBJ1-4, the V gene TRBV7-3, with D possibly being TRBD1 (6 bases). This CDR3 is built from 16 residues. The V end was cut by 4 bases, the J end by 0 bases, with 12 bases between. Germline lookup yields CDR1 SGHTA and CDR2 FQGTGA. The DNA of the CDR3 is TGTGCCAGCAGCTCCACAGGGAACACAACTAATGAAAAACTGTTTTTT. Translation: CASSSTGNTTNEKLFF.

The chain links TRBV30 to TRBJ1-1; D remains unclear. Deletions cut 3 bases from V and 2 bases from J, with 13 bases between. The CDR3 is made up of 14 amino acids. Per the germline V gene, CDR1 is GTSNPN and CDR2 is SVGIG (reference sequence). In nucleotides, the CDR3 is TGTGCCTGGAGCCACGGCCGGGGAAACACTGAAGCTTTCTTT. Protein: CAWSHGRGNTEAFF. Together with reference TRBV30 and TRBJ1-1, the CDR3 gives the full variable domain: SQTIHQWPATLVQPVGSPLSLECTVEGTSNPNLYWYRQAAGRGLQLLFYSVGIGQISSEVPQNLSASRPQDRQFILSSKKLLLSDSGFYLCAWSHGRGNTEAFFGQGTRLTVV.

There are a few counts of this clone. V is TRBV7-9 and J is TRBJ1-1; D call uncertain. Germline CDR1 is SEHNR and CDR2 is FQNEAQ (reference sequence). The V end lost 5 bases, the J end lost 5 bases, and 12 bases lay between the germline ends. The CDR3 is made up of 13 amino acids. The CDR3 DNA is TGTGCCAGCAGCGGCACGGCGGGGACTGAAGCTTTCTTT. This encodes CASSGTAGTEAFF.

This clone has just a few counts. The CDR3 DNA sequence: TGTGCCAGCAGCGGAAAAATTCAGGAGAACACTGAAGCTTTCTTT. Translated, it gives CASSGKIQENTEAFF. The chain has TRBV9 and TRBJ1-1, with no clear D. Germline assignment: CDR1 SGDLS and CDR2 YYNGEE. This CDR3 contains 15 residues. The V end lost 3 bases, the J end lost 1 base, and 13 bases lay between the germline ends.

This clone appeared a few times. V gene TRBV10-3 combines with J gene TRBJ1-5; 7 bases map to TRBD1. Trimming at V came to 2 bases and at J to 4 bases, leaving 11 bases not matched to a gene. The V gene's germline CDR1 is ENHRY and CDR2 SYGVKD. This CDR3 is built from 17 residues. CDR3 amino acids: CAISETLTDRKNQPQHF. CDR3 DNA: TGTGCCATCAGTGAGACCTTAACGGACAGGAAGAATCAGCCCCAGCATTTT.

This clone is a singleton in its sample. This chain uses TRBV5-1 with TRBJ2-7, with 9 bases lining up with TRBD1. CDR1 SGHRS and CDR2 YFSETQ come from the germline V gene. V shed 4 bases and J 2 bases; nucleotides not matched to a gene: 7. CDR3 length: 15 residues. CDR3 DNA: TGCGCCAGCAGCCTAGGACAGGGGAGACCCTACGAGCAGTACTTC. Translated, it gives CASSLGQGRPYEQYF.

This clone has only a few counts. The gene calls are TRBV19 and TRBJ1-5, with 8 bases fitting TRBD1. V shed 9 bases and J 6 bases; nucleotides not matched to a gene: 10. Germline V gene sequence: CDR1 LNHDA, CDR2 SQIVND (reference sequence). The CDR3 extends over 14 amino acids. This CDR3 is CASKYRGTGQPQHF. DNA for the CDR3: TGTGCCAGCAAATACAGGGGGACGGGTCAGCCCCAGCATTTT.

The chain has TRBV29-1 and TRBJ2-7, with 9 bases aligning to TRBD1. This CDR3 is built from 15 residues. Germline assignment: CDR1 SQVTM and CDR2 ANQGSEA. J gave up 5 bases and V 0 bases, and 8 bases lay outside the gene matches. CDR3 loop: CSVEDPRTGVHEQYF. CDR3 in DNA: TGCAGCGTTGAAGATCCCCGGACAGGGGTGCACGAGCAGTACTTC.

This chain joins TRBV27 and TRBJ2-5; possible D gene TRBD1, 6 bases. The V gene's germline CDR1 is MNHEY and CDR2 SMNVEV (reference sequence). The germline V and J ends were trimmed by 10 bases and 6 bases, with 15 bases remaining between them. The CDR3 extends over 12 amino acids. The CDR3 nucleotides read TGTGCCACTCCCGAAGGGGGAAAGACCCAGTACTTC. Translating gives CATPEGGKTQYF.

This clone was seen more than once but under ten times. Here the CDR3 DNA reads TGTGCCAGCAGCAAGGGACAGGCCCAGCCCCAGCATTTT. Its translation is CASSKGQAQPQHF. The rearrangement uses TRBV5-8 and TRBJ1-5; 8 bases line up with TRBD1. Trimming at V came to 4 bases and at J to 7 bases, leaving 4 bases not matched to a gene. This CDR3 is built from 13 residues. Germline CDR1 and CDR2: SGHTS and YDEGEE.

V is TRBV30 and J is TRBJ2-7; TRBD1 matches at 7 bases. CDR3 size: 12 residues. In germline, CDR1 is GTSNPN, CDR2 SVGIG (reference sequence). V shed 8 bases and J 5 bases; nucleotides not matched to a gene: 9. The CDR3 bases are TGTGCCGGAAGAAGACAGGGAGACGAGCAGTACTTC. It codes for CAGRRQGDEQYF.

The chain uses TRBV2 and TRBJ2-6; tentative D call: TRBD2 (6 bases). The germline gives CDR1 SNHLY, CDR2 FYNNEI. The CDR3 spans 16 residues. V lost 4 bases to trimming and J lost 3 bases, with 13 bases between them. CDR3 in amino acids: CASSGDWGFGANVLTF. The CDR3 DNA is TGTGCCAGCAGTGGGGACTGGGGGTTTGGGGCCAACGTCCTGACTTTC.

This clone was picked up a small number of times. The rearrangement joins TRBV11-2 to TRBJ2-7; TRBD2 matches 9 bases. Germline loops: CDR1 SGHAT, CDR2 FQNNGV. The CDR3 runs 15 residues. J was trimmed by 7 bases and V by 5 bases; bases with no gene match: 12. The CDR3, as DNA: TGTGCCAGCAGCCCGGGACTAGCCACCGGGGGGGAGCAGTACTTC. It yields the protein CASSPGLATGGEQYF.